These 27 T cell receptor beta chains share one sample of origin, sequenced in a study of Ad26.COV2.S vaccination and SARS-CoV-2 variants. Indicated treatment: 15 to 20 received Ad26.COV2.S at low or high dose, single or two shots; a few received placebo; per-sample allocation not given. The samples were gathered on day 63 after the first injection of vaccine or placebo. Using immunoSEQ multiplex PCR, the repertoire was profiled, and TCRdb retains in-frame clones only, with some absent. The sample lists about 480,000 clones, around 90% occurring once. Sequences were derived from peripheral blood, sampled in a trial of Ad26.COV2.S vaccine versus placebo. Source of these receptors: a person between 18 and 59 years old who received the Ad26.COV2.S COVID-19 vaccine or a placebo.

J is TRBJ2-7 and V is TRBV11-2; no reliable D call. Germline V lookup: CDR1 SGHAT, CDR2 FQNNGV. CDR3 size: 14 residues. V shed 0 bases and J shed 4 bases, with 10 bases lying between them. The CDR3 DNA reads as TGTGCCAGCAGCTTAGACTCGCCCACTTACGAGCAGTACTTC. Its protein is CASSLDSPTYEQYF.

A few counts support this clone. The V gene is TRBV30, the J gene TRBJ2-5; D is unresolved. The V gene lost 2 bases and the J gene lost 2 bases, with 9 bases spanning the gap. Germline CDR1 reads GTSNPN; CDR2 reads SVGIG (reference sequence). CDR3 length: 13 residues. The CDR3 sequence: CAWSIAGQETQYF. The CDR3 DNA follows: TGTGCCTGGAGTATCGCTGGACAAGAGACCCAGTACTTC.

This chain links TRBV28 with TRBJ1-3; TRBD1 might be the D (5 bases). From germline, CDR1 is MDHEN and CDR2 SYDVKM. CDR3 length: 15 residues. Trimming pared 2 bases from V and 0 bases from J, leaving 8 bases between. CDR3 protein: CASSLGGSSGNTIYF. The CDR3 DNA reads TGTGCCAGCAGTTTAGGGGGTTCCTCTGGAAACACCATATATTTT.

V gene TRBV7-9 combines with J gene TRBJ2-3; 8 bases align to TRBD2. V was pared by 10 bases and J by 6 bases, with 9 bases of the junction left unmatched. Germline V gives CDR1 SEHNR, CDR2 FQNEAQ (reference sequence). This CDR3 is built from 13 residues. CDR3 sequence (DNA): TGTGCCACCACCCGAGCGGGAGTTGATACGCAGTATTTT. Amino acids: CATTRAGVDTQYF.

The genes are TRBV7-8 and TRBJ1-2; D gene ambiguous. Germline CDR1 reads SGHVS; CDR2 reads FQNEAQ. CDR3 length: 15 amino acids. Between the trimmed V and J ends, which lost 2 bases and 0 bases, there was a span of 10 bases. The CDR3 nucleotides are TGTGCCAGCAGCTTAAAGTTGGGGTCTAACTATGGCTACACCTTC. It encodes CASSLKLGSNYGYTF.

The rearrangement joins TRBV3-1 (or the pseudogene TRBV3-2) to TRBJ2-7, with 9 bases lining up with TRBD1. Germline V gene sequence: CDR1 LGHDT, CDR2 YNNKEL (reference sequence). J was trimmed by 6 bases and V by 4 bases; bases with no gene match: 7. This CDR3 contains 14 residues. The CDR3 loop is CASSLGQGRGEQYF. CDR3 nucleotide sequence: TGTGCCAGCAGCCTGGGACAGGGTCGGGGCGAGCAGTACTTC.

The rearrangement links TRBV9 to TRBJ1-2; D unresolved. Germline V gene sequence: CDR1 SGDLS, CDR2 YYNGEE. The CDR3 runs to 17 residues. Trimming took off 4 bases at V and 7 bases at J, with 26 bases between the two ends. CDR3 in DNA: TGTGCCAGCAGCCCCATAGGGCAAGATACGGTTTTAGGTGGCTACACCTTC. The encoded protein is CASSPIGQDTVLGGYTF. Based on the CDR3 plus reference TRBV9 and TRBJ1-2, the full variable domain is DSGVTQTPKHLITATGQRVTLRCSPRSGDLSVYWYQQSLDQGLQFLIQYYNGEERAKGNILERFSAQQFPDLHSELNLSSLELGDSALYFCASSPIGQDTVLGGYTFGSGTRLTVV.

The chain has TRBV5-1 and TRBJ2-3; possible D gene TRBD1, 5 bases. The germline CDR1 and CDR2 sequences are SGHRS and YFSETQ. CDR3 length: 14 amino acids. V shed 6 bases and J shed 4 bases, with 15 bases lying between them. CDR3 residues: CASTGRASADTQYF. Written as DNA, the CDR3 is TGCGCCAGCACGGGCAGGGCCTCAGCAGATACGCAGTATTTT.

The gene calls are TRBV28 and TRBJ2-1; D perhaps matches TRBD2 (5 bases). CDR3 length: 15 amino acids. V shed 6 bases and J shed 0 bases, with 12 bases lying between them. Germline V gene sequence: CDR1 MDHEN, CDR2 SYDVKM. CDR3 nucleotides: TGTGCCAGCAGCCCACCGGGGAGCTCCTACAATGAGCAGTTCTTC. This sequence encodes CASSPPGSSYNEQFF. The variable domain in full, with the rest retrieved from reference TRBV28 and TRBJ2-1, is DVKVTQSSRYLVKRTGEKVFLECVQDMDHENMFWYRQDPGLGLRLIYFSYDVKMKEKGDIPEGYSVSREKKERFSLILESASTNQTSMYLCASSPPGSSYNEQFFGPGTRLTVL.

Concerning this clone: Within the sample, other DNA sequences also encode this same CDR3. The chain recombines TRBV20-1 with TRBJ2-7; D not resolved. The CDR3 runs to 10 residues. V lost 1 base to trimming and J lost 5 bases, with 3 bases between them. Germline loops: CDR1 DFQATT, CDR2 SNEGSKA (reference sequence). The CDR3 coding sequence is TGCAGTGCTAGAGTCCACGAGCAGTACTTC. It codes for CSARVHEQYF.

The CDR3 sequence is CASSLKRDRSYNEQFF. DNA for the CDR3: TGTGCCAGCAGCTTAAAACGGGACCGCTCCTACAATGAGCAGTTCTTC. The rearrangement uses TRBV11-1 and TRBJ2-1, with D possibly called TRBD1 or TRBD2 (5 bases each). Between the trimmed V and J ends, which lost 2 bases and 0 bases, there was a span of 11 bases. This CDR3 is 16 amino acids long. The V gene's germline CDR1 is SGHAT and CDR2 FQDESV (reference sequence).

A few counts support this clone. V gene TRBV3-1 (or the pseudogene TRBV3-2) combines with J gene TRBJ2-7, with TRBD2 matching over 7 bases. V shed 0 bases, J shed 3 bases, and the junction held 8 bases outside the gene matches. The V gene's germline CDR1 is LGHDT and CDR2 YNNKEL (reference sequence). The CDR3 totals 16 residues. The CDR3 reads CASSQDFGGGSYEQYF. The CDR3 nucleotides are TGTGCCAGCAGCCAAGACTTTGGGGGAGGGAGCTACGAGCAGTACTTC.

The V call is TRBV5-1, the J call TRBJ2-2; 8 bases fit TRBD1. The ends lost 4 bases at V and 5 bases at J; junction bases unmatched: 7. The CDR3 extends over 15 amino acids. Germline V lookup: CDR1 SGHRS, CDR2 YFSETQ. The CDR3 DNA is TGCGCCAGCAGCCTCAGGACAGGGCGAACCGGGGAGCTGTTTTTT. This sequence encodes CASSLRTGRTGELFF.

In regard to this clone: An end of the junction differs from the germline gene, which may be a read error. The chain uses TRBV28 and TRBJ1-2; D ambiguous. CDR1 MDHEN and CDR2 SYDVKM come from the germline V gene. This CDR3 is built from 13 residues. CDR3 sequence: CASSLDGSVGFLF. The CDR3 DNA reads TGTGCCAGCAGTCTGGACGGATCGGTGGGCTTCTTGTTC.

The chain couples TRBV5-4 to TRBJ2-7, with TRBD2 matching over 10 bases. The junction had 5 bases not matched to a gene; V was cut back by 4 bases and J by 1 base. The germline V gene encodes CDR1 SGHNT and CDR2 YYREEE (reference sequence). The CDR3 length is 15 residues. This chain's CDR3 is CASSPELAGSYEQYF. The CDR3, as DNA: TGTGCCAGCAGCCCGGAACTAGCGGGATCCTACGAGCAGTACTTC.

V is TRBV5-8 and J is TRBJ2-7; the D gene is possibly TRBD1 (6 bases). Per the germline V gene, CDR1 is SGHTS and CDR2 is YDEGEE. The CDR3 is made up of 15 amino acids. The V and J ends lost 0 bases and 2 bases respectively, with 12 bases between them. For the CDR3, the DNA is TGTGCCAGCAGCTTGGTGGGGGCCCACGCCTACGAGCAGTACTTC. Its translation is CASSLVGAHAYEQYF. The full variable domain, in which reference TRBV5-8 and TRBJ2-7 provide the parts outside the CDR3, is EAGVTQSPTHLIKTRGQQATLRCSPISGHTSVYWYQQALGLGLQFLLWYDEGEERNRGNFPPRFSGRQFPNYSSELNVNALELEDSALYLCASSLVGAHAYEQYFGPGTRLTVT.

This chain joins TRBV10-1 and TRBJ2-5; the D call may be TRBD1 or TRBD2 (7 bases each). The CDR3 runs 13 residues. V lost 9 bases and J 7 bases, leaving 18 bases between the germline ends. CDR1 is WNHNN and CDR2 is SYGVQD in the germline V gene (reference sequence). The CDR3 DNA is TGCGCCAGTATGGGAGGGACAGAAGGGACCCAGTACTTC. It encodes CASMGGTEGTQYF.

CDR3: CASSLGDRGEETQYF. In nucleotides, the CDR3 is TGTGCCAGCAGCTTGGGGGACAGGGGGGAGGAGACCCAGTACTTC. V and J are TRBV5-4 and TRBJ2-5; 11 bases are shared with TRBD1. The CDR3 runs to 15 residues. V lost 0 bases, J lost 5 bases, and 3 bases stayed unmatched. CDR1 and CDR2 (germline): SGHNT, YYREEE (reference sequence).

The chain carries TRBV15 and TRBJ2-7, with TRBD1 matching over 8 bases. This CDR3 has 14 amino acids. CDR1 is LNHNV, CDR2 YYDKDF, per germline (reference sequence). With V trimmed by 3 bases and J by 6 bases, 7 bases remained unmatched. The CDR3 DNA is TGTGCCACCAGCAGGACGACAGGGACAGGCGAGCAGTACTTC. Its translation is CATSRTTGTGEQYF. The full variable domain, with the rest looked up from reference TRBV15 and TRBJ2-7, is DAMVIQNPRYQVTQFGKPVTLSCSQTLNHNVMYWYQQKSSQAPKLLFHYYDKDFNNEADTPDNFQSRRPNTSFCFLDIRSPGLGDTAMYLCATSRTTGTGEQYFGPGTRLTVT.

The rearrangement links TRBV27 to TRBJ1-5; D gene unclear. V was shortened by 1 base and J by 5 bases, with 6 bases between the two germline ends. CDR1 and CDR2 from the germline V gene are MNHEY and SMNVEV (reference sequence). The CDR3 is 13 residues long. In nucleotides, the CDR3 is TGTGCCAGCAGTTTATATGGAGATCAGCCCCAGCATTTT. Translating it yields CASSLYGDQPQHF.

This chain links TRBV7-2 with TRBJ1-2; D ambiguous. CDR1 SGHTA and CDR2 FQGNSA come from the germline V gene. The CDR3 extends over 14 amino acids. V gave up 1 base and J gave up 1 base, with 7 bases separating them. CDR3 bases: TGTGCCAGCAGCTTAGACACCAGTAACTATGGCTACACCTTC. Translated: CASSLDTSNYGYTF. Looking up the rest from reference TRBV7-2 and TRBJ1-2 gives the full variable domain: GAGVSQSPSNKVTEKGKDVELRCDPISGHTALYWYRQSLGQGLEFLIYFQGNSAPDKSGLPSDRFSAERTGGSVSTLTIQRTQQEDSAVYLCASSLDTSNYGYTFGSGTRLTVV.

The V gene is TRBV19, the J gene TRBJ2-1; D gene uncertain. The CDR3 loop spans 15 amino acids. Germline lookup yields CDR1 LNHDA and CDR2 SQIVND (reference sequence). Trimming removed 7 bases from V and 4 bases from J, with 17 bases in between. Here the CDR3 reads CASTPSRSYYNEQFF. As DNA, the CDR3 is TGTGCCAGTACCCCATCGAGGAGCTATTACAATGAGCAGTTCTTC.

The chain is built from TRBV7-8 and TRBJ2-1; D unresolved. The V gene lost 5 bases and the J gene lost 5 bases, with 19 bases spanning the gap. The CDR3 is made up of 16 amino acids. The germline gives CDR1 SGHVS, CDR2 FQNEAQ. The CDR3 bases are TGTGCCAGCAGCCCCATTCCCTCTTGGGCCGACAATGAGCAGTTCTTC. Protein: CASSPIPSWADNEQFF.

The V and J genes are TRBV29-1 and TRBJ2-3; D gene unclear. CDR3 size: 11 residues. Germline CDR1 reads SQVTM; CDR2 reads ANQGSEA. V lost 7 bases and J lost 2, with 7 bases in between. CDR3 sequence (DNA): TGCAGCGCTGGAAACACAGATACGCAGTATTTT. Its translation is CSAGNTDTQYF.

The V gene is TRBV24-1, the J gene TRBJ2-5, with TRBD1 matching 7 bases. Germline V gives CDR1 KGHDR, CDR2 SFDVKD. With 5 bases clipped from V and 5 bases from J, the junction kept 10 bases outside the gene matches. This CDR3 contains 15 residues. The CDR3 DNA follows: TGTGCCACCAGTGTTGCACAGGGGCTCGCCGAGACCCAGTACTTC. Its translation: CATSVAQGLAETQYF.

The genes are TRBV5-4 and TRBJ1-2; D perhaps matches TRBD1 (5 bases). This CDR3 contains 15 residues. The germline CDR1 and CDR2 sequences are SGHNT and YYREEE (reference sequence). The germline V and J ends were trimmed by 1 base and 7 bases, with 17 bases remaining between them. CDR3 sequence reads: CASSLTAGTYTGYTF. The DNA of the CDR3 is TGTGCCAGCAGCTTGACGGCGGGGACCTACACTGGCTACACCTTC.

About this clone itself: Other nucleotide sequences in the sample specify the same CDR3. The chain couples TRBV7-3 to TRBJ2-5; D remains unclear. There are 13 residues in the CDR3. V shed 3 bases and J shed 1 base, with 6 bases lying between them. Germline CDR1 is SGHTA and CDR2 is FQGTGA. The CDR3 here is CASSLGPQETQYF. The DNA of the CDR3 is TGTGCCAGCAGCTTGGGCCCCCAAGAGACCCAGTACTTC.